This is a list of T cell receptor beta chains from one sample in a study of T-cell reconstitution after alpha-beta-depleted transplantation in children. TCRdb redid the calling of the PCR reads with MiXCR, one entry per CDR3 protein. Of approximately 510,000 distinct CDR3 sequences in the sample, around 17% were seen once. The sequences come from PBMCs from the stem cell graft donor, collected from the stem cell graft. Every receptor here comes from a human donor who donated a stem cell graft to a child with acute lymphoblastic leukemia. CDR3s include the opening cysteine and the closing phenylalanine or tryptophan. Fields, in order: V gene, clone size, CDR3 protein. Expanded clones are given a class, and other clones once, few, many or no size at all.

TRBV29-1	many	CGFRGGRGYTF
TRBV7-3	.	CASSPGYGQGISRQYF
TRBV20-1	.	CSASIAGAAGTQYF
TRBV2	few	CASRPTGNTEAFF
TRBV4-1	.	CASSQGFVTNTEAFF
TRBV7-8	.	CASSLPSGNRNWDEQFF
TRBV6-1	few	CASSEAPDRVEGYTF
TRBV7-8	few	CASSLNGGGVDTQYF
TRBV29-1	few	CSAQVRGRYTEAFF
TRBV18	.	CASSHMETAVYEQYF
TRBV7-9	.	CASSLPPSSDEQFF
TRBV2	few	CARRQGGEQYF
TRBV7-6	few	CASSLVGTGGAYQETQYF
TRBV5-1	few	CASSLESSRTDTQYF
TRBV20-1	few	CSARRTGNEKLFF
TRBV7-9	.	CASSQTDRRRGNTIYF
TRBV5-1	.	CASSLAWGGRSYNEQFF
TRBV7-2	few	CASSLGLPGPYEQYF
TRBV19	.	CASSTGPQNTDTQYF
TRBV13	few	CASSREGQGTHEQYF
TRBV9	few	CASSLGGAGSPSGEQYF
TRBV20-1	.	CSASRTSVSDTQYF
TRBV29-1	few	CSAHTRPLTDTQYF
TRBV7-9	.	CASSSETRTGNYGYTF
TRBV7-8	.	CASSSVGRTNEKLFF
TRBV9	.	CASSVERGSSYNEQFF
TRBV18	few	CASSPPSLDQETQYF
TRBV29-1	.	CSVEDLGTLPYNEQFF
TRBV7-2	.	CASSLGGGTGQAFF
TRBV7-8	few	CASFLLAGGTDTQYF
TRBV5-1	few	CASSRSPRGQYEQYF
TRBV20-1	many	CSARDQGREKLFF
TRBV7-8	.	CASSLGPLAAHSGANVLTF
TRBV27	.	CASSFLWGDEQFF
TRBV16	.	CASSHTGTDDSPLHF
TRBV20-1	.	CSARDVQRGNTGELFF
TRBV5-1	few	CASSLPTGYGTQYF
TRBV4-1	few	CASSQPSRGHEQFF
TRBV27	few	CASSLNGGRGQFF
TRBV11-1	few	CASSPSGSTTEQYF